Detailed here is one T cell receptor beta chain. Its antigen is still unknown. This CDR3 has 18 amino acids. CDR1 and CDR2 from the germline V gene are LNHNV and YYDKDF (reference sequence). The junction had 11 bases not matched to a gene; V was cut back by 6 bases and J by 0 bases. This sample was taken from a study of T cell responses to AZD1222 COVID-19 vaccine. Points from the study as a whole: Reportedly, nearly half the spike-specific TCRs target unmutated variant regions. Donor demographics were predominantly white British with a female majority; clonal diversity may be underestimated. Spike-spanning, vaccine-associated CD4 TCRs were dominant at 160-218 and 743-854. There were repertoire samples only from the period after the peak T cell response.

Generated by immunoSEQ multiplex PCR, the TCRdb table keeps only in-frame clones and is missing some. The data hold about 110,000 clones, with more than 75% observed a single time. This TCR was recovered from an adult who received the AZD1222 COVID-19 vaccine. The rearrangement uses TRBV15 and TRBJ2-6; TRBD1 aligns across 7 bases. The sequencing used peripheral blood, collected 28 days after the second AZD1222 dose. The CDR3 is CATSDNRGKGSGANVLTF. CDR3 in DNA: TGTGCCACCAGTGACAACAGGGGAAAGGGCTCTGGGGCCAACGTCCTGACTTTC.